Included here is one T cell receptor beta chain sequence, with context. The ends lost 6 bases at V and 7 bases at J; junction bases unmatched: 5. Germline V lookup: CDR1 MNHEY, CDR2 SMNVEV (reference sequence). This CDR3 region has 14 residues. Each donor was healthy, and each was a bone marrow donor. Amplification used 60 Vbeta primers and 13 Jbeta primers. The protocol was immunoSEQ multiplex PCR, while the TCRdb copy is restricted to in-frame clones and leaves out a portion. The repertoire includes some 100,000 clones, about 81% of them detected once, and approximately 2.3% sits in the top ten. The data were obtained in a study of cytomegalovirus exposure and HLA in healthy donors. As for the study in general: Unique TCRs numbering approximately 80 million, obtained from HLA-typed donors, made up an early data release.

Sequenced material: PBMCs. The chain employs TRBV27 and TRBJ1-6, with 8 positions matching TRBD1. The sequence derives from a man between 18 and 29 years old in good health and CMV-seronegative. In DNA form, the CDR3 reads TGTGCCAGCAGCCTGGACAGGGTGAATTCACCCCTCCACTTT. Residues: CASSLDRVNSPLHF.